The sample holds many counts of the clone carrying this T cell receptor (beta chain). The sample comes from a study of early T cells in non-severe SARS-CoV-2 infection. Overall study: Whole-blood bulk RNA, unsorted, was sequenced, and chains were unpaired.

The CDR3 is made up of 13 amino acids. Trimming shortened V by 4 bases and J by 1 base, and 8 bases separated the two germline ends. Unique molecular identifiers were attached to individual cDNA molecules. TCRdb ran MiXCR on the 5' RACE reads and lists one entry per CDR3 protein. The top ten clones hold around 15% of a sample with around 77,000 distinct CDR3 sequences, around 12% of them seen once. V gene TRBV12-3 or TRBV12-4 combines with J gene TRBJ2-7; no firm D call. This material consisted of whole blood, taken at baseline. The source is an adult who was a healthcare worker with PCR-confirmed SARS-CoV-2 infection or an uninfected control (not recorded which). The donor label of this sample is uncertain. The CDR3 sequence: CASSSWSSYEQYF. CDR3 DNA sequence: TGTGCCAGCAGTTCGTGGTCATCCTACGAGCAGTACTTC.